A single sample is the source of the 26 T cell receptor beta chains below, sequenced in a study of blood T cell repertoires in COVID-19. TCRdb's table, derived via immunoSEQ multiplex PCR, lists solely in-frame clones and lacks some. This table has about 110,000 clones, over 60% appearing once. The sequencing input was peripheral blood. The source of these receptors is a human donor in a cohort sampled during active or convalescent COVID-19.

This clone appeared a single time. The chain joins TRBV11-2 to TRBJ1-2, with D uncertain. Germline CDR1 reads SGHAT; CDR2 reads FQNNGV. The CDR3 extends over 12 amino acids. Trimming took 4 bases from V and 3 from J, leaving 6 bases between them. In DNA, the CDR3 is TGTGCCAGCAGCTCCCGGGACTATGGCTACACCTTC. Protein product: CASSSRDYGYTF.

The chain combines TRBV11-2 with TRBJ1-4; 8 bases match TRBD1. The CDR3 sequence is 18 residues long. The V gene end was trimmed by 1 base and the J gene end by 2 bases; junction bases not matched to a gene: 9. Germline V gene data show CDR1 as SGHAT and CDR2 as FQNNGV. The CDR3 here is CASSLAHYRTGTNEKLFF. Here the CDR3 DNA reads TGTGCCAGCAGCTTAGCACACTACCGGACAGGGACTAATGAAAAACTGTTTTTT.

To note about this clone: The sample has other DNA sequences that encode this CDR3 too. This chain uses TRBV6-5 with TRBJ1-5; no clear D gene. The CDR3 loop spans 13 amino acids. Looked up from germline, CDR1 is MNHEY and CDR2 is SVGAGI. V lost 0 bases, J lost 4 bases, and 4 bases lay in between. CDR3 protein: CASSYSSNQPQHF. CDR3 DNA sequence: TGTGCCAGCAGTTACTCTTCGAATCAGCCCCAGCATTTT.

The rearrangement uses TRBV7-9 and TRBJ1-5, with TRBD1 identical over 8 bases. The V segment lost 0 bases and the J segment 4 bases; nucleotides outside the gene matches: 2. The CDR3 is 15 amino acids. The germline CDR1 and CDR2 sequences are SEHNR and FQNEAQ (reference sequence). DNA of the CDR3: TGTGCCAGCAGCTTAGCCGGGACAGGAAATCAGCCCCAGCATTTT. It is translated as CASSLAGTGNQPQHF. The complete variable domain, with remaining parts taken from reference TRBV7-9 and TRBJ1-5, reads DTGVSQNPRHKITKRGQNVTFRCDPISEHNRLYWYRQTLGQGPEFLTYFQNEAQLEKSRLLSDRFSAERPKGSFSTLEIQRTEQGDSAMYLCASSLAGTGNQPQHFGDGTRLSIL.

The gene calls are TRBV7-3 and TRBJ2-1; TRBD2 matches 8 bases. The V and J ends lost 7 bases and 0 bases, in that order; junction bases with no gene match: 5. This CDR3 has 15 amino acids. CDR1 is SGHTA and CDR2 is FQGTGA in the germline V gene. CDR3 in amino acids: CASNFSGTSYNEQFF. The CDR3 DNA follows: TGTGCCAGCAACTTTAGCGGGACCTCCTACAATGAGCAGTTCTTC.

CDR3 sequence (DNA): TGCGCCAGCAGCTCCGGGACAGTGACCTACGAGCAGTACTTC. Translated: CASSSGTVTYEQYF. This rearrangement joins TRBV5-1 to TRBJ2-7, with TRBD1 matching over 7 bases. The CDR3 contains 14 residues. Germline assignment: CDR1 SGHRS and CDR2 YFSETQ. V was clipped by 3 bases and J by 2 bases; unmatched bases: 5. The variable domain in full, with the rest retrieved from reference TRBV5-1 and TRBJ2-7, is KAGVTQTPRYLIKTRGQQVTLSCSPISGHRSVSWYQQTPGQGLQFLFEYFSETQRNKGNFPGRFSGRQFSNSRSEMNVSTLELGDSALYLCASSSGTVTYEQYFGPGTRLTVT.

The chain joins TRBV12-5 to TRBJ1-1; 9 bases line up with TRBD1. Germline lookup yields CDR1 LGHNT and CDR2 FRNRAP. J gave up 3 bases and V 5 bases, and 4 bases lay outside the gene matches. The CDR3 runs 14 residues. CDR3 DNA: TGTGCTAGTGGTCCTGGACAGGGGTACACTGAAGCTTTCTTT. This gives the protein CASGPGQGYTEAFF.

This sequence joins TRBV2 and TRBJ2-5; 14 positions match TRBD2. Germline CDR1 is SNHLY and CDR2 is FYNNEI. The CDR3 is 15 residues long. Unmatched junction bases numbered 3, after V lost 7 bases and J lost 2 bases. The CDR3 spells CASTRLAGGQETQYF. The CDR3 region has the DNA TGTGCCAGCACCCGACTAGCGGGGGGGCAAGAGACCCAGTACTTC.

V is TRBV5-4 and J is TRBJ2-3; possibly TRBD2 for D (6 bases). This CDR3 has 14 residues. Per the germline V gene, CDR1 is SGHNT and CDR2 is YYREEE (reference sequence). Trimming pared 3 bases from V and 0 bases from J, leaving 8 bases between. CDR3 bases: TGTGCCAGCAGCTATGGGGGGAGCACAGATACGCAGTATTTT. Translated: CASSYGGSTDTQYF.

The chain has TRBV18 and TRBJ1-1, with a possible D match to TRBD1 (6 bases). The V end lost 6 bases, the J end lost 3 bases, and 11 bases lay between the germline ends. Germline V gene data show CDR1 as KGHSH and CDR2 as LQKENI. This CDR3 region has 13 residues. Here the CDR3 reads CASSPRQDTEAFF. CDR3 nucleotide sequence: TGTGCCAGCTCCCCCCGACAGGACACTGAAGCTTTCTTT.

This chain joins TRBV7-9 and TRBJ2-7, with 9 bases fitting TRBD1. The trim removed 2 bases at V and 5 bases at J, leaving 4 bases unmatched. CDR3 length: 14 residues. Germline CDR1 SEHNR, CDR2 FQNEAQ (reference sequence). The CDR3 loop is CASSLTGGSHEQYF. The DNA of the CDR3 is TGTGCCAGCAGCTTAACAGGGGGCTCTCACGAGCAGTACTTC.

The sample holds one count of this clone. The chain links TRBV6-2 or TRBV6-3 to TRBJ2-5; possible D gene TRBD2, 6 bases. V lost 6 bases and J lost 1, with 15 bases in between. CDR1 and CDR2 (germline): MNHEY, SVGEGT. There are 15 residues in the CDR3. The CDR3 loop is CASSTRTGVQETQYF. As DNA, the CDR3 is TGTGCCAGCAGCACTAGAACGGGGGTCCAAGAGACCCAGTACTTC.

The CDR3 sequence is CASSPRWGGTEFYGYTF. CDR3 nucleotides: TGTGCCAGCAGCCCGCGGTGGGGGGGAACAGAGTTCTATGGCTACACCTTC. The V call is TRBV9, the J call TRBJ1-2; weak D call: TRBD1 (5 bases). The germline CDR1 and CDR2 sequences are SGDLS and YYNGEE. The CDR3 has 17 residues. Deletions cut 4 bases from V and 4 bases from J, with 23 bases between.

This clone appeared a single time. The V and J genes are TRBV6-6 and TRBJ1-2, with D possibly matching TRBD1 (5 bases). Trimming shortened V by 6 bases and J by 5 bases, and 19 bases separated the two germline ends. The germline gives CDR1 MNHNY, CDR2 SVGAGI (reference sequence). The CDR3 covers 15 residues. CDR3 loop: CASSSADTGGYGYTF. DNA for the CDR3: TGTGCCAGCAGCTCCGCTGACACGGGGGGGTATGGCTACACCTTC.

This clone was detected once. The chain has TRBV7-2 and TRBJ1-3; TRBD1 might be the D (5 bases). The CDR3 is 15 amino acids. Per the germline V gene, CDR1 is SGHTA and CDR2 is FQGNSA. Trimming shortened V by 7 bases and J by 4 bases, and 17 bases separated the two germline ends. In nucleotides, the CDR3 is TGTGCCAGCAACCTAGACAGCGCGGGGGGAAACACCATATATTTT. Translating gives CASNLDSAGGNTIYF.

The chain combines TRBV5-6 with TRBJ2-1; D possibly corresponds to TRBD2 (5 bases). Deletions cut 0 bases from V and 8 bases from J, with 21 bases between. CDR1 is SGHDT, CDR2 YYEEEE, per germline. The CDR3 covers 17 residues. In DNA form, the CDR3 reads TGTGCCAGCAGCTTGGTCGGTGAAGCGGCCCGTGGGGATGAGCAGTTCTTC. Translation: CASSLVGEAARGDEQFF.

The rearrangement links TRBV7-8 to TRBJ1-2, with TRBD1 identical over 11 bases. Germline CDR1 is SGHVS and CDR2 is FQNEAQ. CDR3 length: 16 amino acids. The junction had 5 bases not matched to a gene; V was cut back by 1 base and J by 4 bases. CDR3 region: CASSLGRTGGGYGYTF. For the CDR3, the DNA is TGTGCCAGCAGCTTAGGGCGGACAGGGGGCGGCTATGGCTACACCTTC.

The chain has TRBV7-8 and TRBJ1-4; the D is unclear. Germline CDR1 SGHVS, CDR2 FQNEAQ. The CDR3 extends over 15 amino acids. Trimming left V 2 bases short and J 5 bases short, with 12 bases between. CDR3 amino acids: CASSLSEGVNEKLFF. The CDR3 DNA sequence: TGTGCCAGCAGCTTATCGGAGGGAGTGAATGAAAAACTGTTTTTT. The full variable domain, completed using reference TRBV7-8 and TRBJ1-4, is GAGVSQSPRYKVAKRGQDVALRCDPISGHVSLFWYQQALGQGPEFLTYFQNEAQLDKSGLPSDRFFAERPEGSVSTLKIQRTQQEDSAVYLCASSLSEGVNEKLFFGSGTQLSVL.

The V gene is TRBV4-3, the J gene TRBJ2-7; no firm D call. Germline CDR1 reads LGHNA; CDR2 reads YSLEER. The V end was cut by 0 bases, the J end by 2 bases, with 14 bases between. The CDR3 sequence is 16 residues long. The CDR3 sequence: CASSQDLALPAYEQYF. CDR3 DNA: TGCGCCAGCAGCCAAGATTTGGCTCTCCCCGCCTACGAGCAGTACTTC.

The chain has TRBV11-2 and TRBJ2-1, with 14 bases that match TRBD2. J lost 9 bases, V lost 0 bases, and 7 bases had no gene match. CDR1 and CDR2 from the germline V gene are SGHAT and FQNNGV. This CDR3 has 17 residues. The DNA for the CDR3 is TGTGCCAGCAGCTTAGAGGGACTAGCGGGAGCCCCGGGTGAGCAGTTCTTC. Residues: CASSLEGLAGAPGEQFF. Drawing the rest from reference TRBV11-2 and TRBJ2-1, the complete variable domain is EAGVAQSPRYKIIEKRQSVAFWCNPISGHATLYWYQQILGQGPKLLIQFQNNGVVDDSQLPKDRFSAERLKGVDSTLKIQPAKLEDSAVYLCASSLEGLAGAPGEQFFGPGTRLTVL.

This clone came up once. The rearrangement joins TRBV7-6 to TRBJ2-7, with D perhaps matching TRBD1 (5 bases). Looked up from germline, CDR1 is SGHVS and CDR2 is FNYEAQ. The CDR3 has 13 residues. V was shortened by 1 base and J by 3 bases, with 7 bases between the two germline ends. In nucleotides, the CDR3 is TGTGCCAGCAGCTTAGGGACAAACTACGAGCAGTACTTC. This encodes CASSLGTNYEQYF.

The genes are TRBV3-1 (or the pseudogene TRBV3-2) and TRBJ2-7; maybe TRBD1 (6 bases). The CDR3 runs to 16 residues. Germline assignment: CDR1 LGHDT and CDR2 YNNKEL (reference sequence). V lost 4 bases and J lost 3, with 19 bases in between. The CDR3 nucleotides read TGTGCCAGCAGCCCCTACAGGGCCCTCTTATTCTACGAGCAGTACTTC. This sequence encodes CASSPYRALLFYEQYF.

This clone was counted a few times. CDR3 region: CASSEGLAGGLWETQYF. CDR3 nucleotides: TGTGCCAGCAGCGAAGGACTAGCGGGAGGGCTGTGGGAGACCCAGTACTTC. The chain recombines TRBV11-2 with TRBJ2-5; 15 bases map to TRBD2. The V gene's germline CDR1 is SGHAT and CDR2 FQNNGV. The junction had 9 bases not matched to a gene; V was cut back by 5 bases and J by 5 bases. The CDR3 length is 17 residues.

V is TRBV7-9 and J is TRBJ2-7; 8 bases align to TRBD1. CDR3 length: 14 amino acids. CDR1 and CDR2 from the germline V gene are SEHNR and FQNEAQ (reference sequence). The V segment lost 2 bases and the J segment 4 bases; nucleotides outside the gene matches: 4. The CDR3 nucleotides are TGTGCCAGCAGCTTATTGGGACAGGCGTACGAGCAGTACTTC. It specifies CASSLLGQAYEQYF.

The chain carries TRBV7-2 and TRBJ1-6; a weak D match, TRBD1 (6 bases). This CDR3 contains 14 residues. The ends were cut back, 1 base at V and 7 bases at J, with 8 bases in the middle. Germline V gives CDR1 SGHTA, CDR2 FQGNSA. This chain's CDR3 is CASSLVRGNSPLHF. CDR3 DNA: TGTGCCAGCAGCTTAGTTAGGGGGAATTCACCCCTCCACTTT.

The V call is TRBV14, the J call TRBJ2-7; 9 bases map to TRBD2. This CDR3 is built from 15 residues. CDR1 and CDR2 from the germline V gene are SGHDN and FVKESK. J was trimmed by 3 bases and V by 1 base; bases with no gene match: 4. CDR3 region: CASSQGGRAYYEQYF. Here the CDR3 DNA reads TGTGCCAGCAGCCAAGGCGGGAGGGCCTACTACGAGCAGTACTTC.